A single sample is the source of the 27 T cell receptor beta chains below, sequenced in a study of Graves' ophthalmopathy and Graves' hyperthyroidism. RNA transcripts served as template for amplifying TCR beta CDR3 sequences. HTBI-primed first-round RT-PCR preceded second-round multiplex PCR. Each CDR3 protein gets one entry after TCRdb re-called the multiplex PCR reads with MiXCR. The sample records approximately 640,000 distinct CDR3 sequences, more than 40% being singletons. The specimen sequenced was peripheral blood. These receptors were obtained from an adult man with Graves' ophthalmopathy.

Many counts were recorded for this clonotype. This sequence joins TRBV7-8 and TRBJ1-2; no firm D call. V was pared by 5 bases and J by 2 bases, with 12 bases between. The CDR3 has 14 residues. In germline, CDR1 is SGHVS, CDR2 FQNEAQ. The CDR3 is CASSPSVTNYGYTF. DNA for the CDR3: TGTGCCAGCAGCCCAAGTGTCACAAACTATGGCTACACCTTC.

The V gene is TRBV5-4, the J gene TRBJ2-7; 13 nucleotides line up with TRBD2. The CDR3 covers 14 residues. CDR1 is SGHNT and CDR2 is YYREEE in the germline V gene (reference sequence). V was pared by 5 bases and J by 5 bases, with 4 bases of the junction left unmatched. The CDR3 is CASSRLAGGNEQYF. DNA for the CDR3: TGTGCCAGCAGTCGACTAGCGGGGGGAAACGAGCAGTACTTC.

This clonotype has a count of ten or more. This CDR3 is CASSLQWETEAFF. CDR3 DNA sequence: TGTGCCAGCAGTCTTCAATGGGAGACTGAAGCTTTCTTT. The chain carries TRBV11-2 and TRBJ1-1; no reliable D call. The ends were cut back, 6 bases at V and 5 bases at J, with 13 bases in the middle. The CDR3 loop spans 13 amino acids. In germline, CDR1 is SGHAT, CDR2 FQNNGV.

This clonotype occurred many times. V usage is TRBV7-9 and J usage is TRBJ2-7, with D perhaps matching TRBD2 (6 bases). Deletions cut 4 bases from V and 7 bases from J, with 26 bases between. The CDR3 runs 17 residues. Germline CDR1 SEHNR, CDR2 FQNEAQ (reference sequence). CDR3 nucleotides: TGTGCCAGCAGCTATCATATCGTGGGACTTCCGGGGAGGGAGCAGTACTTC. Translated, it gives CASSYHIVGLPGREQYF.

The rearrangement joins TRBV29-1 to TRBJ1-1; 9 nucleotides align to TRBD1. V gave up 6 bases and J gave up 4 bases; unmatched junction bases: 9. Per germline, CDR1 SQVTM and CDR2 ANQGSEA. This CDR3 is 14 amino acids long. The CDR3 sequence is CSVHRGLGTTEAFF. The DNA for the CDR3 is TGCAGCGTCCACAGGGGGCTTGGGACCACTGAAGCTTTCTTT.

The chain combines TRBV10-3 with TRBJ1-2; 9 bases align to TRBD1. The length of the CDR3 is 14 residues. V shed 10 bases and J 3 bases; nucleotides not matched to a gene: 9. Per germline, CDR1 ENHRY and CDR2 SYGVKD. CDR3 DNA sequence: TGTGCCAGCTTAACGGGACAGGGAGACTATGGCTACACCTTC. Its protein is CASLTGQGDYGYTF.

The rearrangement links TRBV7-9 to TRBJ1-4; D uncertain. From germline, CDR1 is SEHNR and CDR2 FQNEAQ (reference sequence). Trimming pared 11 bases from V and 7 bases from J, leaving 17 bases between. CDR3 length: 13 residues. The CDR3 DNA is TGTGCCGGAAGGACTAGGGATGGTGAAAAACTGTTTTTT. This codes for CAGRTRDGEKLFF.

A remark on this clonotype: Since a much larger clone is just one base distant, this may be a read error. The chain carries TRBV20-1 and TRBJ1-2, with D perhaps matching TRBD1 (6 bases). V was clipped by 5 bases and J by 8 bases, with 15 bases between them. The length of the CDR3 is 12 residues. Germline V gene sequence: CDR1 DFQATT, CDR2 SNEGSKA (reference sequence). The DNA of the CDR3 is TGCAGTGCTCGGACAGCTGTAGGAGGCTACACCTTC. Protein sequence: CSARTAVGGYTF.

On this clonotype itself: The junction departs from germline at one end; a sequencing error may be responsible. The rearrangement uses TRBV5-5 and TRBJ2-7, with 9 positions matching TRBD1. The CDR3 is made up of 14 amino acids. Germline V lookup: CDR1 SGHKS, CDR2 YYEKEE (reference sequence). CDR3 nucleotide sequence: TGTGCCAGCGGCTTCCCGGGACAGGGTTACGAGCAGTACTTC. Translation gives CASGFPGQGYEQYF. The variable domain in full, completed from reference TRBV5-5 and TRBJ2-7, reads DAGVTQSPTHLIKTRGQQVTLRCSPISGHKSVSWYQQVLGQGPQFIFQYYEKEERGRGNFPDRFSARQFPNYSSELNVNALLLGDSALYLCASGFPGQGYEQYFGPGTRLTVT.

This clonotype was observed many times. The J gene is TRBJ2-5, the V gene TRBV15; either TRBD1 or TRBD2 may supply D (5 bases each). Between the trimmed V and J ends, which lost 7 bases and 5 bases, there was a span of 17 bases. CDR3 length: 14 residues. The germline V gene has CDR1 LNHNV and CDR2 YYDKDF (reference sequence). The CDR3 region is CATKGTEVWETQYF. In nucleotides, the CDR3 is TGTGCCACCAAAGGGACCGAAGTCTGGGAGACCCAGTACTTC. Using reference TRBV15 and TRBJ2-5 for the parts outside the CDR3, the full variable domain is DAMVIQNPRYQVTQFGKPVTLSCSQTLNHNVMYWYQQKSSQAPKLLFHYYDKDFNNEADTPDNFQSRRPNTSFCFLDIRSPGLGDTAMYLCATKGTEVWETQYFGPGTRLLVL.

The chain joins TRBV29-1 to TRBJ1-1; D unresolved. Germline lookup yields CDR1 SQVTM and CDR2 ANQGSEA. V was clipped by 7 bases and J by 11 bases, with 23 bases between them. This CDR3 contains 13 residues. CDR3 coding DNA: TGCAGCGAAACAGCGGACGGGTTTCATGGGGCTTTCTTT. This sequence encodes CSETADGFHGAFF. The whole variable domain, filled in from reference TRBV29-1 and TRBJ1-1, reads SAVISQKPSRDICQRGTSLTIQCQVDSQVTMMFWYRQQPGQSLTLIATANQGSEATYESGFVIDKFPISRPNLTFSTLTVSNMSPEDSSIYLCSETADGFHGAFFGQGTRLTVV.

Worth noting for this clonotype: Germline is not matched at one junction end, which may reflect a read error. The V and J genes are TRBV10-3 and TRBJ2-3; the match to TRBD2 covers 11 bases. Germline V CDR1 and CDR2: ENHRY, SYGVKD. The CDR3 has 14 residues. CDR3 bases: TGTGCCAGCAGTCCGACTAGCGGGGCAGATACGCAGTATTTT. It specifies CASSPTSGADTQYF.

This clonotype was picked up many times. The J gene is TRBJ1-2, the V gene TRBV19; D is perhaps TRBD1 (5 bases). There are 15 residues in the CDR3. The V gene lost 5 bases and the J gene lost 4 bases, with 17 bases spanning the gap. Germline loops: CDR1 LNHDA, CDR2 SQIVND (reference sequence). In DNA, the CDR3 is TGTGCCAGTAGTCCCACTGCTGGGACTCCCTATGGCTACACCTTC. Protein product: CASSPTAGTPYGYTF.

As to this clonotype: Given a much more abundant clone one base away, this may be a read error. The V and J genes are TRBV12-3 or TRBV12-4 and TRBJ2-5; perhaps TRBD2 as D (5 bases). This CDR3 is built from 15 residues. The V and J ends lost 4 bases and 2 bases respectively, with 14 bases between them. This CDR3 is CASSSLVGGQETQYF. Written as DNA, the CDR3 is TGTGCCAGCAGTTCCCTGGTGGGCGGGCAAGAGACCCAGTACTTC.

This clonotype was seen a handful of times. The chain employs TRBV5-5 and TRBJ1-4; 7 bases are shared with TRBD1. J was trimmed by 0 bases and V by 4 bases; bases with no gene match: 9. CDR3 size: 17 residues. Germline CDR1 is SGHKS and CDR2 is YYEKEE (reference sequence). The CDR3 region is CASSITGTEATNEKLFF. The CDR3 nucleotides are TGTGCCAGCAGCATTACCGGGACAGAAGCAACTAATGAAAAACTGTTTTTT.

The rearrangement links TRBV6-5 to TRBJ1-2; maybe TRBD1 (5 bases). The ends were cut back, 0 bases at V and 4 bases at J, with 15 bases in the middle. Germline lookup yields CDR1 MNHEY and CDR2 SVGAGI. CDR3 length: 16 residues. The CDR3 coding sequence is TGTGCCAGCAGTTACTCGAGTCTGGTAGGGACCTATGGCTACACCTTC. The encoded protein is CASSYSSLVGTYGYTF.

V and J are TRBV6-2 or TRBV6-3 and TRBJ1-1; a weak D match, TRBD1 (5 bases). CDR1 and CDR2 from the germline V gene are MNHEY and SVGEGT. The CDR3 runs 14 residues. Trimming pared 2 bases from V and 1 base from J, leaving 8 bases between. The CDR3, as DNA: TGTGCCAGCAGTTACGGGGCCGCGAACACTGAAGCTTTCTTT. Translating gives CASSYGAANTEAFF.

The rearrangement joins TRBV5-1 to TRBJ1-2; 7 positions match TRBD1. Germline lookup yields CDR1 SGHRS and CDR2 YFSETQ. The CDR3 covers 14 residues. With 4 bases clipped from V and 4 bases from J, the junction kept 7 bases outside the gene matches. CDR3 amino acids: CASSRTGPSYGYTF. CDR3 DNA: TGCGCCAGCAGCCGGACAGGACCCAGCTATGGCTACACCTTC.

Remarks on this clonotype: Given a much more abundant clone one base away, this may be a read error. The rearrangement links TRBV20-1 to TRBJ2-7; TRBD1 might be the D (6 bases). CDR1 and CDR2 (germline): DFQATT, SNEGSKA (reference sequence). V was shortened by 4 bases and J by 5 bases, with 12 bases between the two germline ends. The CDR3 covers 12 residues. The CDR3 DNA reads TGCAGTGCTACAGGGACATCCCACGAGCAGTACTTC. It codes for CSATGTSHEQYF.

The count of this clonotype is one. This sequence joins TRBV7-9 and TRBJ1-4; D is unresolved. This CDR3 has 15 amino acids. V dropped 1 base and J dropped 5 bases, with 11 bases sitting between them. Germline values: CDR1 SEHNR, CDR2 FQNEAQ (reference sequence). The CDR3 loop reads CASSLGGFGNEKLFF. The CDR3 bases are TGTGCCAGCAGCTTAGGGGGTTTCGGGAATGAAAAACTGTTTTTT.

This chain connects TRBV19 to TRBJ1-5, with 7 bases aligning to TRBD1. V dropped 4 bases and J dropped 0; count of bases not matched to a gene: 12. Germline loops: CDR1 LNHDA, CDR2 SQIVND (reference sequence). The CDR3 is 18 amino acids. For the CDR3, the DNA is TGTGCCAGTAGTACACGGACAGGTTCCGTTTATAGCAATCAGCCCCAGCATTTT. Translated, it gives CASSTRTGSVYSNQPQHF.

The chain recombines TRBV29-1 with TRBJ2-5; 14 nucleotides agree with TRBD2. Germline CDR1 SQVTM, CDR2 ANQGSEA. The V and J ends lost 2 bases and 1 base, in that order; junction bases with no gene match: 6. The CDR3 covers 17 residues. CDR3 loop: CSVESATSGRAQETQYF. In DNA form, the CDR3 reads TGCAGCGTTGAAAGTGCGACTAGCGGGAGGGCCCAAGAGACCCAGTACTTC. Drawing the rest from reference TRBV29-1 and TRBJ2-5, the complete variable domain is SAVISQKPSRDICQRGTSLTIQCQVDSQVTMMFWYRQQPGQSLTLIATANQGSEATYESGFVIDKFPISRPNLTFSTLTVSNMSPEDSSIYLCSVESATSGRAQETQYFGPGTRLLVL.

This clonotype was counted at least ten times. V is TRBV20-1 and J is TRBJ1-5; 9 bases fit TRBD1. Germline CDR1 is DFQATT and CDR2 is SNEGSKA (reference sequence). After removal of 6 bases from V and 5 bases from J, the junction contained 11 bases not matched to a gene. This CDR3 spans 15 amino acids. This CDR3 is CSALRTGDMDQPQHF. CDR3 DNA: TGCAGTGCCCTTAGGACAGGGGATATGGATCAGCCCCAGCATTTT.

Regarding this clonotype: A clone one base away is much larger, so this may be a read error. The J gene is TRBJ1-4, the V gene TRBV2; 7 nucleotides align to TRBD1. This CDR3 has 13 amino acids. CDR1 and CDR2 from the germline V gene are SNHLY and FYNNEI. The DNA of the CDR3 is TGTGCCAGCAGGACAGGGTATGAAGAAAAACTGATTTTT. This codes for CASRTGYEEKLIF.

With regard to this clonotype: A much more abundant neighbour one base away suggests this may be a read error. V is TRBV25-1 and J is TRBJ2-6, with D possibly being TRBD1 (6 bases). V lost 4 bases to trimming and J lost 0 bases, with 13 bases between them. Per germline, CDR1 MGHDK and CDR2 SYGVNS. The CDR3 spans 17 residues. CDR3 sequence: CASSGYRTASGANVLTF. DNA for the CDR3: TGTGCCAGCAGTGGATACCGGACAGCCTCTGGGGCCAACGTCCTGACTTTC.

This clonotype has a count of ten or more. This sequence joins TRBV7-9 and TRBJ1-6; 7 bases match TRBD1. Germline trimming cut 3 bases from V and 8 bases from J; bases unmatched to any gene: 4. The CDR3 contains 14 residues. CDR1 and CDR2 (germline): SEHNR, FQNEAQ (reference sequence). The CDR3 protein is CASSFTGADSPLHF. Here the CDR3 DNA reads TGTGCCAGCAGCTTTACAGGGGCAGATTCACCCCTCCACTTT.

The chain combines TRBV29-1 with TRBJ2-5, with 11 bases identical to TRBD2. V was pared by 4 bases and J by 5 bases, with 6 bases of the junction left unmatched. Germline CDR1 SQVTM, CDR2 ANQGSEA. This CDR3 comprises 14 residues. The CDR3 spells CSVGLAGQGETQYF. The CDR3 DNA follows: TGCAGCGTTGGACTAGCGGGACAGGGCGAGACCCAGTACTTC.